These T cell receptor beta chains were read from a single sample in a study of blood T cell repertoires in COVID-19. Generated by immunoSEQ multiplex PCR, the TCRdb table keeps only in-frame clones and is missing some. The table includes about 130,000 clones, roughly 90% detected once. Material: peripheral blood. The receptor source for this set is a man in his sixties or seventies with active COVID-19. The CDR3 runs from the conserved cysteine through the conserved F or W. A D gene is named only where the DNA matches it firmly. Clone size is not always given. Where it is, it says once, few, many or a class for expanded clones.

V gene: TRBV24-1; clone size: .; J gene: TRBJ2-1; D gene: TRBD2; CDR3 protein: CATSDSSGGHSYNEQFF; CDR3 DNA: TGTGCCACCAGTGATTCCTCGGGAGGCCACTCCTACAATGAGCAGTTCTTC
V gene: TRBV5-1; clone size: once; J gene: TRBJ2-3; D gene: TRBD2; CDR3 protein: CASSLGASGNTDTQYF; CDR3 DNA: TGCGCCAGCAGCTTGGGGGCTAGCGGGAACACAGATACGCAGTATTTT
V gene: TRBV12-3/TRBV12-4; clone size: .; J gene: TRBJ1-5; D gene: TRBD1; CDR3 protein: CASSYRGQPQHF; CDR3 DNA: TGTGCCAGCAGCTACAGGGGCCAGCCCCAGCATTTT
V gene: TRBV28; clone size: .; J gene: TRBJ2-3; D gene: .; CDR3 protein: CASRPTGKWDTQYF; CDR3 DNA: TGTGCCAGCAGGCCCACAGGGAAGTGGGATACGCAGTATTTT
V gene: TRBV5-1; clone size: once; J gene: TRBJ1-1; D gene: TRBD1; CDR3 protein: CASGTGMNTEAFF; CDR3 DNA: TGCGCCAGCGGGACAGGGATGAACACTGAAGCTTTCTTT
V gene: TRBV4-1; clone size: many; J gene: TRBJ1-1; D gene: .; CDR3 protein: CASSQDATGKAFF; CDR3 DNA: TGCGCCAGCAGCCAAGATGCGACGGGAAAAGCTTTCTTT
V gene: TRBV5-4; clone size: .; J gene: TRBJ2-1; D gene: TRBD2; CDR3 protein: CASSLDLAGGNEQFF; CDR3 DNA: TGTGCCAGCAGCTTGGATCTAGCGGGAGGAAATGAGCAGTTCTTC
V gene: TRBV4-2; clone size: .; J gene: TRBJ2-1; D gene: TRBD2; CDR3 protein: CASSSPSAGTKRNEQFF; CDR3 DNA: TGTGCCAGCAGCAGCCCAAGCGCCGGGACTAAAAGGAATGAGCAGTTCTTC
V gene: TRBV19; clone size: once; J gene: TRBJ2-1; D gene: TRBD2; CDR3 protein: CASSVQPGLAGESRFF; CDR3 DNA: TGTGCCAGTAGTGTTCAGCCGGGACTAGCGGGAGAATCGCGGTTCTTC
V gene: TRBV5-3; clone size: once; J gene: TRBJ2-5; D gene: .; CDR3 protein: CARRLYREETQYF; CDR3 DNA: TGTGCCAGACGCCTTTACAGGGAAGAGACCCAGTACTTC
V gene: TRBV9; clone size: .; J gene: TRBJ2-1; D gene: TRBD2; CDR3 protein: CASSAPRGGLTYNEQFF; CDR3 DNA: TGTGCCAGCAGCGCACCTCGCGGGGGATTAACCTACAATGAGCAGTTCTTC
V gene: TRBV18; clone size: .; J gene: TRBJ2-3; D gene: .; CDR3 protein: CASSPMSPGLKARDTQYF; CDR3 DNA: TGTGCCAGCTCACCGATGAGCCCGGGACTCAAGGCCAGAGATACGCAGTATTTT
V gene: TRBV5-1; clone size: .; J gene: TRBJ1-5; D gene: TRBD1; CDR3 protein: CASSPTGDSNQPQHF; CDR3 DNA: TGCGCCAGCAGCCCCACAGGGGATAGCAATCAGCCCCAGCATTTT
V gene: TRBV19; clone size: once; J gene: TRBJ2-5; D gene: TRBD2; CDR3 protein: CASSRLGLAGVQETQYF; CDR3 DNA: TGTGCCAGTAGTCGGTTGGGACTAGCGGGAGTCCAAGAGACCCAGTACTTC
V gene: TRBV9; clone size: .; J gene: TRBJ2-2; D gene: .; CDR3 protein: CASSGSQGNTGELFF; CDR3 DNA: TGTGCCAGCAGCGGGTCACAGGGCAACACCGGGGAGCTGTTTTTT
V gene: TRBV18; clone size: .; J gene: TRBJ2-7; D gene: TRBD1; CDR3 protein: CASSTGTVSYEQYF; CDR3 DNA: TGTGCCAGCTCAACCGGGACAGTCTCCTACGAGCAGTACTTC
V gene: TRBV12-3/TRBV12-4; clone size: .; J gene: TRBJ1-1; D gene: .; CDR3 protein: CASSLRDNTEAFF; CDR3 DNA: TGTGCCAGCAGTTTAAGAGATAACACTGAAGCTTTCTTT
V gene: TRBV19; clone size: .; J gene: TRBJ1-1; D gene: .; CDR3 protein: CASTYRVGTEAFF; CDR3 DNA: TGTGCCAGTACCTACAGGGTTGGCACTGAAGCTTTCTTT
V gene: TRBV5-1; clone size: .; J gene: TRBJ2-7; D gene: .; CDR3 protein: CASSLDSRTPYEQYF; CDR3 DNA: TGCGCCAGCAGCTTGGACAGCCGCACCCCCTACGAGCAGTACTTC
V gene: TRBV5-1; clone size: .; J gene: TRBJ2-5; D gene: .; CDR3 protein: CASSSRGSGETQYF; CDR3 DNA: TGCGCCAGCAGCTCCCGGGGTAGCGGAGAGACCCAGTACTTC
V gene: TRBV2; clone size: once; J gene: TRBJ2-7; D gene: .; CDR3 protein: CASSDGGTTYEQYF; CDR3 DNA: TGTGCCAGCAGTGACGGGGGAACAACCTACGAGCAGTACTTC
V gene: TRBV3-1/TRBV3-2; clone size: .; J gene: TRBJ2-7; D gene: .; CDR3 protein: CASSQLGSEQYF; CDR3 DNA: TGTGCCAGCAGCCAATTGGGGAGCGAGCAGTACTTC
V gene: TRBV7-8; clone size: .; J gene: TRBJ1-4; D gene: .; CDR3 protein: CASRTRGRDEKLFF; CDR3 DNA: TGTGCCAGCAGGACCCGAGGGAGGGATGAAAAACTGTTTTTT
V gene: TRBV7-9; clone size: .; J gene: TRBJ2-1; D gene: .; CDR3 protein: CASSPGTYNEQFF; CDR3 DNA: TGTGCCAGCAGCCCAGGGACTTACAATGAGCAGTTCTTC
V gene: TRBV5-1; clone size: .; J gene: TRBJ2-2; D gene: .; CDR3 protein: CASSTRDTANTGELFF; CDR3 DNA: TGCGCCAGCAGCACCCGGGACACAGCGAACACCGGGGAGCTGTTTTTT
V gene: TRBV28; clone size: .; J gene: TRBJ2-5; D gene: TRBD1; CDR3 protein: CASSLRTGLGEETQYF; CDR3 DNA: TGTGCCAGCAGTTTACGGACAGGGTTGGGGGAAGAGACCCAGTACTTC
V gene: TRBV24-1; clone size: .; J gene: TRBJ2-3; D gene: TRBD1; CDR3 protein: CATGQGGEDTQYF; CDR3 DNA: TGTGCCACCGGACAGGGTGGGGAAGATACGCAGTATTTT
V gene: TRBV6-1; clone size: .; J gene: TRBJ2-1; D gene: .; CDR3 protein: CASSEGVADLYNEQFF; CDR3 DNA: TGTGCCAGCAGTGAAGGGGTAGCGGACCTCTACAATGAGCAGTTCTTC
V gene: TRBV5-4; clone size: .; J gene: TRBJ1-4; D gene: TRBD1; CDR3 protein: CASSYDRGQEKLFF; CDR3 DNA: TGTGCCAGCAGCTACGACAGGGGGCAGGAAAAACTGTTTTTT
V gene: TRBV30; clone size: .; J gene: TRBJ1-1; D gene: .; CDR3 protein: CAWRTPNTEAFF; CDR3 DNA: TGTGCCTGGAGGACACCGAACACTGAAGCTTTCTTT
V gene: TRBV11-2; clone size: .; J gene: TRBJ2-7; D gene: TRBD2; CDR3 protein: CASSYGTSVYEQYF; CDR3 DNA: TGTGCCAGCAGTTACGGGACTAGCGTCTACGAGCAGTACTTC
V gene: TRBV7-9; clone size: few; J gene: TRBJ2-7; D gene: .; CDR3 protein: CASSLGRGYQEEQYF; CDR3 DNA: TGTGCCAGCAGCTTAGGAAGAGGGTACCAAGAGGAGCAGTACTTC
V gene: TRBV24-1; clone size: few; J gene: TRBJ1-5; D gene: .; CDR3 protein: CATSASLNQPQHF; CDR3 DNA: TGTGCCACCAGTGCTTCGCTAAATCAGCCCCAGCATTTT
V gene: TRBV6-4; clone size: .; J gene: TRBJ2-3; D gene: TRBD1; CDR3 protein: CATSKTGAFRTDTQYF; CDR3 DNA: TGTGCCACCTCAAAGACAGGGGCTTTCCGCACAGATACGCAGTATTTT
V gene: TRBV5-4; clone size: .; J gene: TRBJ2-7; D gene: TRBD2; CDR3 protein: CASSLVGREGNYEQYF; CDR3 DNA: TGTGCCAGCAGCTTGGTTGGGCGGGAGGGGAACTACGAGCAGTACTTC
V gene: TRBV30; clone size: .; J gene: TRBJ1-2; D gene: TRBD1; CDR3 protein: CAWRGDRDNGYTF; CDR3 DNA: TGTGCCTGGAGAGGGGACAGGGACAATGGCTACACCTTC
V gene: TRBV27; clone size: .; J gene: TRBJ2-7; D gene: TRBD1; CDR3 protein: CASSPLRTGVSYEQYF; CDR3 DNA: TGTGCCAGCAGTCCGCTAAGGACAGGGGTCTCCTACGAGCAGTACTTC
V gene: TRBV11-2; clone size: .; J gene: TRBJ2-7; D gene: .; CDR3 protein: CASSLDLSSVIHEQYF; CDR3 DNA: TGTGCCAGCAGCTTAGATTTGTCTAGCGTGATTCACGAGCAGTACTTC
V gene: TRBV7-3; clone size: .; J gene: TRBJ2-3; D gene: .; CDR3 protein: CASSLASVGGADTQYF; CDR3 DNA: TGTGCCAGCAGCCTCGCATCAGTGGGGGGAGCAGATACGCAGTATTTT
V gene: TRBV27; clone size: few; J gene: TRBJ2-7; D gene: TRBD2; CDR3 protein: CASKEWGGRAPSYEQYF; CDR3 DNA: TGTGCCAGCAAAGAATGGGGCGGGAGGGCCCCCTCCTACGAGCAGTACTTC
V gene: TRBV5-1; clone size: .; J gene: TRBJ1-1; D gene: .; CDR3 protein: CASSLVVNTEAFF; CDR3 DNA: TGCGCCAGCAGCTTGGTCGTCAACACTGAAGCTTTCTTT
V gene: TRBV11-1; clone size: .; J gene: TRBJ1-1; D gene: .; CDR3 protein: CASSFNRDLNTEAFF; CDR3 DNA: TGTGCCAGCAGCTTTAACAGGGACCTTAACACTGAAGCTTTCTTT
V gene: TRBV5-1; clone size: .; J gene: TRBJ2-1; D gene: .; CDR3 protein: CATLSGNEQFF; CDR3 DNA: TGCGCCACATTATCCGGCAATGAGCAGTTCTTC
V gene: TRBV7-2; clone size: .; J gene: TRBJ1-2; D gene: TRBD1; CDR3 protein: CASSNLGTDYGYTF; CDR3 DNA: TGTGCCAGCAGCAACCTTGGGACAGACTATGGCTACACCTTC
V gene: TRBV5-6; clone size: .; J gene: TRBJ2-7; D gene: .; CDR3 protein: CASSSLPLPGEQYF; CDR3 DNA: TGTGCCAGCAGTTCCCTGCCACTTCCGGGCGAGCAGTACTTC